This T cell receptor (beta chain) is drawn from a study of blood T cell repertoires in COVID-19. About the research overall: The study drew acute and convalescent COVID-19 samples from the United States, Italy and Spain.

Profiled with immunoSEQ multiplex PCR; TCRdb holds only in-frame clones, not every one. The sample holds roughly 230,000 clones; about four fifths are singletons and the top ten take around 4%. V was shortened by 4 bases and J by 5 bases, with 11 bases between the two germline ends. Germline-derived CDR1 and CDR2 are GTSNPN and SVGIG (reference sequence). CDR3 length equals 12 residues. The specimen was peripheral blood. This chain joins TRBV30 and TRBJ2-5; D ambiguous. This receptor was obtained from a man aged 45-65 years with acute or convalescent COVID-19. CDR3 region: CAWKWARETQYF. In nucleotides, the CDR3 is TGTGCCTGGAAGTGGGCACGGGAGACCCAGTACTTC.